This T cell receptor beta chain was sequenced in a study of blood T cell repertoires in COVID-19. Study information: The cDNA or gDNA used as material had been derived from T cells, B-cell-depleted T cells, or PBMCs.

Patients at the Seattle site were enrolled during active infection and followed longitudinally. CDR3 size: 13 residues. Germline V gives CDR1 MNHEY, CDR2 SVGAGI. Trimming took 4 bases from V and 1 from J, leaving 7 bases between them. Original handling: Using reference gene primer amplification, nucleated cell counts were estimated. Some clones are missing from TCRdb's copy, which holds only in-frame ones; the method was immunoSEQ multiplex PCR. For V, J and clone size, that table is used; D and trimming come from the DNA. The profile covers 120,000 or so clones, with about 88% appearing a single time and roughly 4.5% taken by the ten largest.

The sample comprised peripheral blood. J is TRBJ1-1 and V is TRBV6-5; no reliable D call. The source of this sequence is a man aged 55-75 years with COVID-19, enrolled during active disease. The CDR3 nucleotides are TGTGCCAGCAGTTTGCAGGCGAACACTGAAGCTTTCTTT. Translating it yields CASSLQANTEAFF.